This TCR beta chain was captured by sequencing in a study of T-cell reconstitution after alpha-beta-depleted transplantation in children. The library targeted TCRbeta and was prepared with unique molecular identifiers. TCRdb reprocessed the PCR reads via MiXCR and lists one record per CDR3 protein. This sample carries 280,000 or so distinct CDR3 sequences, around 10% of them seen once, and the ten largest clones take around 24%. Findings and caveats of the study: As was reported, about two months after transplant, alpha-beta T cells came from several hundred expanded graft clones.

This clonotype was recorded many times. The target antigen is unknown. This CDR3 is 17 amino acids long. The V end lost 5 bases, the J end lost 0 bases, and 18 bases lay between the germline ends. The sample in question was peripheral blood, obtained 180 days after TCRalphabeta/CD19-depleted stem cell transplant. The TCR was taken from a male patient between 2 and 10 years old who had a stem cell transplant for chronic granulomatous disease, so the T cells may come from the graft donor. V usage is TRBV12-3 or TRBV12-4 and J usage is TRBJ2-3; perhaps TRBD1 as D (5 bases). CDR3 in amino acids: CASSPKLFTGSTDTQYF. The CDR3 bases are TGTGCCAGCAGTCCCAAGCTGTTTACAGGCAGCACAGATACGCAGTATTTT.